The next 17 T cell receptor beta chains were all read from a single sample in a study of regulatory T cells in long-lasting Graves disease. Combining iRepertoire HTBI primers with Arm-PCR of CDR3 regions, the authors built TCR beta libraries. TCRdb used MiXCR to reprocess the multiplex PCR reads, holding one entry per CDR3 protein. Among 390,000 or so distinct CDR3 sequences listed, about 10% were seen once. The sample's time point: newly diagnosed GD, antithyroid drugs for less than 3 months. PBMCs were the source of the RNA used for TCR sequencing. These same data were also listed under a study on T cells in Graves' hyperthyroidism and ophthalmopathy.

This specimen was peripheral blood mononuclear cells (PBMCs), taken at new diagnosis, from a patient treated with antithyroid drugs. These receptors came from a woman under 30 with Graves disease.

This clonotype was found many times. This sequence joins TRBV6-2 or TRBV6-3 and TRBJ1-5; D remains ambiguous. The length of the CDR3 is 15 residues. Germline V lookup: CDR1 MNHEY, CDR2 SVGEGT. V dropped 2 bases and J dropped 0 bases, with 8 bases sitting between them. CDR3: CASSYLGFSNQPQHF. CDR3 DNA: TGTGCCAGCAGTTACCTCGGCTTTAGCAATCAGCCCCAGCATTTT.

Ten or more counts support this clonotype. The chain joins TRBV4-1 to TRBJ2-1; TRBD2 agrees at 9 bases. The CDR3 length is 18 residues. The trim removed 6 bases at V and 5 bases at J, leaving 17 bases unmatched. Germline values: CDR1 MGHRA, CDR2 YSYEKL. CDR3 coding DNA: TGCGCCAGCAGGCCTAGAGAAGGGGGCGGGGGGGTCAACAATGAGCAGTTCTTC. It yields the protein CASRPREGGGGVNNEQFF.

This rearrangement joins TRBV20-1 to TRBJ2-5, with TRBD2 identical over 11 bases. Germline-derived CDR1 and CDR2 are DFQATT and SNEGSKA (reference sequence). Germline trimming cut 0 bases from V and 6 bases from J; bases unmatched to any gene: 9. The CDR3 covers 16 residues. As DNA, the CDR3 is TGCAGTGCTAGAGAGAGGCTAGCGGGGGGTAGAAAGACCCAGTACTTC. It yields the protein CSARERLAGGRKTQYF.

Comments on this clonotype: It may be a read error: a sequence one base away is much more abundant. V gene TRBV28 combines with J gene TRBJ1-6; D is unclear. Germline V gives CDR1 MDHEN, CDR2 SYDVKM. The CDR3 extends over 14 amino acids. CDR3 DNA: TGTGTCAGCAGTTTACCAGGACGGGTTTCACCCCTCCACTTT. Its translation: CVSSLPGRVSPLHF. The full variable domain, with the rest looked up from reference TRBV28 and TRBJ1-6, is DVKVTQSSRYLVKRTGEKVFLECVQDMDHENMFWYRQDPGLGLRLIYFSYDVKMKEKGDIPEGYSVSREKKERFSLILESASTNQTSMYLCVSSLPGRVSPLHFGNGTRLTVT.

This clonotype was observed many times. DNA for the CDR3: TGTGCCAGCAGCCCCACTATAGGCTATGGCTACACCTTC. Translated, it gives CASSPTIGYGYTF. The genes are TRBV12-3 or TRBV12-4 and TRBJ1-2; D not resolved. V lost 6 bases, J lost 4 bases, and 12 bases lay in between. This CDR3 comprises 13 residues.

This clonotype has at least ten counts. V is TRBV30 and J is TRBJ2-5; 7 nucleotides align to TRBD1. The CDR3 has 11 residues. The germline V gene encodes CDR1 GTSNPN and CDR2 SVGIG (reference sequence). V was clipped by 3 bases and J by 12 bases; unmatched bases: 7. In nucleotides, the CDR3 is TGTGCCTGGAGCTTGACAGGGCAGAAGTACTTC. Amino acid sequence: CAWSLTGQKYF.

In regard to this clonotype: This may stem from a read error, because a much larger clone lies one nucleotide away. This rearrangement joins TRBV6-9 to TRBJ2-7; D is possibly TRBD1 (5 bases). With 8 bases removed from V and 0 bases from J, the gap between germline ends came to 23 bases. This CDR3 comprises 17 residues. Germline values: CDR1 MNHGY, CDR2 SVAAGI. The CDR3 here is CASGSYRLVDNSYEQYF. The CDR3, as DNA: TGTGCCAGCGGTTCATACCGGCTAGTGGACAACTCCTACGAGCAGTACTTC.

This clonotype was counted at least ten times. This rearrangement joins TRBV2 to TRBJ2-5; 9 positions agree with TRBD2. V lost 4 bases and J lost 3; bases outside the gene matches: 6. CDR3 size: 15 residues. Per germline, CDR1 SNHLY and CDR2 FYNNEI. This chain's CDR3 is CASSAYGGGEETQYF. As DNA, the CDR3 is TGTGCCAGCAGTGCCTACGGCGGGGGGGAAGAGACCCAGTACTTC.

This clonotype was counted ten times or more. This chain links TRBV6-2 or TRBV6-3 with TRBJ2-5; 7 nucleotides line up with TRBD2. Unmatched junction bases numbered 21, after V lost 6 bases and J lost 5 bases. Germline V gene data show CDR1 as MNHEY and CDR2 as SVGEGT. The CDR3 runs to 18 residues. The chain's CDR3 is CASRPQATLTSPRETQYF. CDR3 bases: TGTGCCAGCAGACCCCAAGCAACCCTGACTAGCCCGCGGGAGACCCAGTACTTC.

This clonotype was observed a few times. The rearrangement uses TRBV20-1 and TRBJ1-2, with D hard to call. V was cut by 6 bases and J by 6 bases, with 20 bases left in between. The germline gives CDR1 DFQATT, CDR2 SNEGSKA (reference sequence). The CDR3 runs to 14 residues. CDR3 nucleotide sequence: TGCAGTGCCCGAAAGACTTGGGCCGAAGATGGCTACACCTTC. Amino acid sequence: CSARKTWAEDGYTF.

In regard to this clonotype: With a much larger clone just one base away, this may be a read error. This chain links TRBV12-3 or TRBV12-4 with TRBJ1-5; TRBD1 might be the D (5 bases). The V end was cut by 5 bases, the J end by 6 bases, with 20 bases between. The CDR3 is 16 residues long. In nucleotides, the CDR3 is TGTGCCAGCAGTCCCCGGGACGGGGTGTACAGTCAGCCCCAGCATTTT. This translates into CASSPRDGVYSQPQHF.

The table lists this clonotype with many counts. The chain joins TRBV6-2 or TRBV6-3 to TRBJ1-1; 7 nucleotides line up with TRBD1. The germline V gene encodes CDR1 MNHEY and CDR2 SVGEGT. The CDR3 extends over 14 amino acids. After removal of 6 bases from V and 0 bases from J, the junction contained 4 bases not matched to a gene. The CDR3 reads CASSHRGVNTEAFF. As DNA, the CDR3 is TGTGCCAGCAGCCACAGGGGCGTGAACACTGAAGCTTTCTTT.

The genes are TRBV7-2 and TRBJ1-2; TRBD1 is a possible D gene (5 bases). This CDR3 is built from 15 residues. Germline loops: CDR1 SGHTA, CDR2 FQGNSA. Trimming stripped 3 bases from V and 8 bases from J, with 19 bases between. In nucleotides, the CDR3 is TGTGCCAGCAGCTTCAATCAGGGATCGGTTAGCGGCTACACCTTC. Its translation: CASSFNQGSVSGYTF. Based on the CDR3 plus reference TRBV7-2 and TRBJ1-2, the full variable domain is GAGVSQSPSNKVTEKGKDVELRCDPISGHTALYWYRQSLGQGLEFLIYFQGNSAPDKSGLPSDRFSAERTGGSVSTLTIQRTQQEDSAVYLCASSFNQGSVSGYTFGSGTRLTVV.

The gene calls are TRBV18 and TRBJ2-1, with a tentative D call TRBD2 (6 bases). Trimming removed 4 bases at V and 10 bases at J, with 23 bases between. CDR3 length: 16 amino acids. Germline CDR1 reads KGHSH; CDR2 reads LQKENI. The DNA for the CDR3 is TGTGCCAGCTCACGGGAGACTAGGGGAGGATATGAGGAGCAGTTCTTC. This encodes CASSRETRGGYEEQFF.

This clonotype has ten or more counts. The chain recombines TRBV6-1 with TRBJ2-2; 10 bases map to TRBD2. The CDR3 runs to 17 residues. CDR1 MNHNS and CDR2 SASEGT come from the germline V gene. V was pared by 6 bases and J by 7 bases, with 14 bases of the junction left unmatched. The CDR3 bases are TGTGCCAGCAGCCGCTTCAGGCTAGCGGGAGAGAGCGGGGAGCTGTTTTTT. Protein sequence: CASSRFRLAGESGELFF.

About this clonotype: With a much larger clone just one base away, this may be a read error. The conserved closing phenylalanine or tryptophan is absent in this CDR3, likely reflecting a read error. This chain uses TRBV7-2 with TRBJ2-7; D is possibly TRBD1 (6 bases). The CDR3 sequence is 16 residues long. Trimming removed 3 bases at V and 1 base at J, with 16 bases between. Germline assignment: CDR1 SGHTA and CDR2 FQGNSA. The CDR3 is CASSLNFRQGSYEQYL. In DNA form, the CDR3 reads TGTGCCAGCAGCTTGAATTTTAGGCAGGGGTCCTACGAGCAGTACCTC.

The chain carries TRBV18 and TRBJ2-7; TRBD1 matches 7 bases. The CDR3 totals 17 residues. Per the germline V gene, CDR1 is KGHSH and CDR2 is LQKENI. Trimming at V came to 0 bases and at J to 3 bases, leaving 11 bases not matched to a gene. CDR3 nucleotide sequence: TGTGCCAGCTCACCACCGGCAATTGGATCAGGGGGCTACGAGCAGTACTTC. Protein: CASSPPAIGSGGYEQYF.